A selection of T cell receptor beta chains follows, all from one sample in a study of patients and donors after allogeneic stem cell transplantation. TCRdb ran MiXCR on the RT-PCR reads and lists one entry per CDR3 protein. The sample carries some 200,000 distinct CDR3 sequences, less than 45% recorded once. The sequenced sample consisted of blood, either unsorted or a sorted T cell fraction (not recorded which). The receptors were sampled from a human donor who was either an allogeneic HSCT recipient or a stem cell or donor lymphocyte infusion donor (not recorded which). It is not recorded whose cells these are; they may come from a transplant donor. CDR3s include the opening cysteine and the closing phenylalanine or tryptophan. The D gene is left open where the match is weak. Clone size is shown for a subset of rows, as once, few, many or a class of expanded clone.

J gene: TRBJ2-1
clone size: .
D gene: .
V gene: TRBV12-3/TRBV12-4
CDR3 protein: CASSFTPRVLLQYEQFF
CDR3 DNA: TGTGCCAGCAGTTTTACTCCGCGGGTCCTGCTACAATATGAGCAGTTCTTC

J gene: TRBJ1-2
clone size: .
D gene: TRBD1
V gene: TRBV7-8
CDR3 protein: CASSPGQGEYGYTF
CDR3 DNA: TGTGCCAGCAGCCCTGGACAGGGGGAATATGGCTACACCTTC

J gene: TRBJ2-7
clone size: .
D gene: TRBD2
V gene: TRBV5-1
CDR3 protein: CASGRTSGFYERYF
CDR3 DNA: TGCGCCAGCGGGAGGACTAGCGGATTCTACGAGCGGTACTTC

J gene: TRBJ2-7
clone size: .
D gene: TRBD1
V gene: TRBV9
CDR3 protein: CASSAGTVSYEQYF
CDR3 DNA: TGTGCCAGCAGCGCCGGGACAGTAAGCTACGAGCAGTACTTC

J gene: TRBJ2-3
clone size: few
D gene: TRBD2
V gene: TRBV10-3
CDR3 protein: CAITPGLAPTDTQYF
CDR3 DNA: TGTGCCATCACCCCGGGACTAGCCCCAACAGATACGCAGTATTTT

J gene: TRBJ1-1
clone size: .
D gene: .
V gene: TRBV7-3
CDR3 protein: CASRLAKYGEAFF
CDR3 DNA: TGTGCCAGCAGACTAGCCAAATACGGTGAAGCTTTCTTT

J gene: TRBJ1-6
clone size: .
D gene: .
V gene: TRBV7-9
CDR3 protein: CASSSGSSPLHF
CDR3 DNA: TGTGCCAGCAGCTCAGGGAGTTCACCCCTCCACTTT

J gene: TRBJ2-3
clone size: .
D gene: .
V gene: TRBV5-4
CDR3 protein: CASSLGLSRTDTQYF
CDR3 DNA: TGTGCCAGCAGCTTGGGACTATCACGAACAGATACGCAGTATTTT

J gene: TRBJ1-1
clone size: few
D gene: .
V gene: TRBV7-9
CDR3 protein: CASSPLHGPNTEAFF
CDR3 DNA: TGTGCCAGCAGCCCACTCCACGGGCCGAACACTGAAGCTTTCTTT

J gene: TRBJ1-2
clone size: .
D gene: .
V gene: TRBV6-2/TRBV6-3
CDR3 protein: CASKNTGTRTYGYTF
CDR3 DNA: TGTGCCAGCAAAAATACCGGGACGAGGACCTATGGCTACACCTTC

J gene: TRBJ1-1
clone size: .
D gene: .
V gene: TRBV7-2
CDR3 protein: CASSSAARMNTEAFF
CDR3 DNA: TGTGCCAGCAGCTCGGCAGCGCGGATGAACACTGAAGCTTTCTTT

J gene: TRBJ1-1
clone size: .
D gene: TRBD1
V gene: TRBV9
CDR3 protein: CASSPGGTGGTEAFF
CDR3 DNA: TGTGCCAGCAGTCCCGGGGGGACAGGGGGAACTGAAGCTTTCTTT

J gene: TRBJ2-3
clone size: .
D gene: .
V gene: TRBV30
CDR3 protein: CAWTGGSTDTQYF
CDR3 DNA: TGTGCCTGGACAGGGGGGAGCACAGATACGCAGTATTTT

J gene: TRBJ2-3
clone size: .
D gene: .
V gene: TRBV2
CDR3 protein: CASSLVTSTDTQYF
CDR3 DNA: TGTGCCAGCAGTCTTGTGACATCGACAGATACGCAGTATTTT

J gene: TRBJ2-1
clone size: once
D gene: .
V gene: TRBV5-6
CDR3 protein: CASSLAGTLQFF
CDR3 DNA: TGTGCCAGCAGCTTGGCTGGGACTCTACAGTTCTTC

J gene: TRBJ2-5
clone size: few
D gene: .
V gene: TRBV7-9
CDR3 protein: CASSSTRGRRETQYF
CDR3 DNA: TGTGCCAGCAGCTCCACCCGGGGGCGCAGAGAGACCCAGTACTTC

J gene: TRBJ2-1
clone size: once
D gene: .
V gene: TRBV24-1
CDR3 protein: CATSEVTKAGDEQFF
CDR3 DNA: TGTGCCACCAGTGAGGTTACTAAAGCGGGTGATGAGCAGTTCTTC

J gene: TRBJ1-1
clone size: .
D gene: .
V gene: TRBV5-1
CDR3 protein: CASSLVVLTEAFF
CDR3 DNA: TGCGCCAGCAGCTTAGTGGTCCTCACTGAAGCTTTCTTT

J gene: TRBJ1-1
clone size: few
D gene: .
V gene: TRBV16
CDR3 protein: CASSPPWVRAFF
CDR3 DNA: TGTGCCAGCAGCCCTCCTTGGGTGAGGGCTTTCTTT

J gene: TRBJ1-1
clone size: few
D gene: .
V gene: TRBV25-1
CDR3 protein: CASSGSGAEAFF
CDR3 DNA: TGTGCCAGCAGTGGTTCCGGGGCGGAAGCTTTCTTT

J gene: TRBJ1-2
clone size: few
D gene: .
V gene: TRBV12-3/TRBV12-4
CDR3 protein: CASSPTVSYGYTF
CDR3 DNA: TGTGCCAGCTCCCCGACAGTTTCCTATGGCTACACCTTC

J gene: TRBJ2-1
clone size: .
D gene: TRBD2
V gene: TRBV20-1
CDR3 protein: CSARPVRSGSNEQFF
CDR3 DNA: TGCAGTGCTAGACCTGTTAGGAGCGGGAGCAACGAGCAGTTCTTC

J gene: TRBJ2-1
clone size: .
D gene: .
V gene: TRBV7-9
CDR3 protein: CASSLWTGSYNEQFF
CDR3 DNA: TGTGCCAGCAGCTTATGGACGGGGTCCTACAATGAGCAGTTCTTC

J gene: TRBJ1-4
clone size: .
D gene: .
V gene: TRBV9
CDR3 protein: CASSASPGWERWVFF
CDR3 DNA: TGTGCCAGCAGCGCCTCTCCCGGGTGGGAACGGTGGGTGTTTTTT

J gene: TRBJ1-1
clone size: .
D gene: TRBD1
V gene: TRBV7-6
CDR3 protein: CASSPLTGLYTEAFF
CDR3 DNA: TGTGCCAGCAGCCCCCTGACAGGGTTGTACACTGAAGCTTTCTTT

J gene: TRBJ1-5
clone size: .
D gene: .
V gene: TRBV4-1
CDR3 protein: CASSRVLNQPQHF
CDR3 DNA: TGCGCCAGCAGCAGGGTTCTTAATCAGCCCCAGCATTTT

J gene: TRBJ1-1
clone size: few
D gene: .
V gene: TRBV29-1
CDR3 protein: CSAAGGHPNTEAFF
CDR3 DNA: TGCAGCGCCGCCGGAGGCCACCCGAACACTGAAGCTTTCTTT

J gene: TRBJ1-1
clone size: .
D gene: .
V gene: TRBV27
CDR3 protein: CASSLSPGKEITEAFF
CDR3 DNA: TGTGCCAGCAGTTTATCACCAGGGAAGGAGATAACTGAAGCTTTCTTT

J gene: TRBJ1-3
clone size: .
D gene: TRBD1
V gene: TRBV29-1
CDR3 protein: CSVTGTADLGNTIYF
CDR3 DNA: TGCAGCGTAACCGGGACAGCGGACCTTGGAAACACCATATATTTT

J gene: TRBJ2-1
clone size: few
D gene: TRBD2
V gene: TRBV2
CDR3 protein: CASSVGGRKAYNEQFF
CDR3 DNA: TGTGCCAGCAGTGTGGGCGGGAGAAAGGCCTACAATGAGCAGTTCTTC

J gene: TRBJ1-2
clone size: .
D gene: .
V gene: TRBV5-1
CDR3 protein: CASSPSFDPNYGYTF
CDR3 DNA: TGCGCCAGCAGCCCCTCTTTTGACCCTAACTATGGCTACACCTTC

J gene: TRBJ2-7
clone size: .
D gene: .
V gene: TRBV15
CDR3 protein: CATSRDETSEQYF
CDR3 DNA: TGTGCCACCAGCAGAGATGAAACGTCCGAGCAGTACTTC